A single sample gave rise to the 29 T cell receptor beta chains below, sequenced in a study of cytomegalovirus exposure and HLA in healthy donors. PCR employed 60 Vbeta and 13 Jbeta primers. Assay used: immunoSEQ multiplex PCR; TCRdb lists only in-frame clones, some missing. In the table there are 200,000 or so clones, 81% of which are singletons. What was sequenced was PBMCs. The receptors stem from a middle-aged man in good health and CMV-seronegative.

The V call is TRBV27, the J call TRBJ1-3; D is possibly TRBD1 (5 bases). Germline V CDR1 and CDR2: MNHEY, SMNVEV (reference sequence). The CDR3 is made up of 16 amino acids. The V end lost 3 bases, the J end lost 0 bases, and 12 bases lay between the germline ends. CDR3 nucleotide sequence: TGTGCCAGCAGTTTTTCGGGACTTAGCTCTGGAAACACCATATATTTT. Its protein is CASSFSGLSSGNTIYF.

The CDR3 region is CASSLAGLSQPQHF. The DNA for the CDR3 is TGTGCCAGCAGCTTGGCGGGGCTCTCTCAGCCCCAGCATTTT. This sequence joins TRBV7-2 and TRBJ1-5; D is possibly TRBD1 (5 bases). The germline V gene has CDR1 SGHTA and CDR2 FQGNSA. The germline V and J ends were trimmed by 3 bases and 6 bases, with 12 bases remaining between them. The CDR3 contains 14 residues.

V usage is TRBV11-3 and J usage is TRBJ2-5; D might be TRBD2 (5 bases). The V end lost 1 base, the J end lost 5 bases, and 14 bases lay between the germline ends. Germline V gene sequence: CDR1 SGHNT, CDR2 YENEEA. The CDR3 runs 15 residues. Written as DNA, the CDR3 is TGTGCCAGCAGCTTAGGTCGAGGGAATGGGGAGACCCAGTACTTC. This gives the protein CASSLGRGNGETQYF.

This clone showed up just once. The chain uses TRBV30 and TRBJ1-2, with D tentatively TRBD1 (6 bases). Per germline, CDR1 GTSNPN and CDR2 SVGIG (reference sequence). V shed 2 bases and J shed 8 bases, with 9 bases lying between them. The length of the CDR3 is 11 residues. As DNA, the CDR3 is TGTGCCTGGAGTCCCGGACAGGGCTACACCTTC. Translating it yields CAWSPGQGYTF.

This chain joins TRBV29-1 and TRBJ2-2, with D perhaps TRBD1 (6 bases). The germline gives CDR1 SQVTM, CDR2 ANQGSEA. The CDR3 consists of 13 residues. V was shortened by 2 bases and J by 5 bases, with 9 bases between the two germline ends. The CDR3 protein is CSVESRGTGELFF. The CDR3 region has the DNA TGCAGCGTTGAATCCAGGGGAACCGGGGAGCTGTTTTTT.

The chain is built from TRBV18 and TRBJ1-1; 8 bases agree with TRBD1. CDR3 length equals 16 residues. Germline assignment: CDR1 KGHSH and CDR2 LQKENI. Trimming cost V 6 bases and J 0 bases; bases outside gene matches: 9. The CDR3 region is CASSPLRQGLNTEAFF. DNA for the CDR3: TGTGCCAGCTCCCCTCTTAGACAGGGGTTGAACACTGAAGCTTTCTTT.

There are a few counts of this clone. Sequence at one end of the junction differs from germline and may be a read error. This chain uses TRBV5-1 with TRBJ2-7; 9 bases are a match to TRBD1. In germline, CDR1 is SGHRS, CDR2 YFSETQ. The CDR3 is 15 residues long. CDR3 amino acids: CASSLAGTGPYEQYF. Here the CDR3 DNA reads TGTGCCAGCAGCTTGGCCGGGACAGGGCCCTACGAGCAGTACTTC.

The chain uses TRBV5-1 and TRBJ2-5; a weak D match, TRBD2 (6 bases). The end of the DNA fits TRBJ2-7 better, so the J call may be wrong. The CDR3 sequence is 14 residues long. Germline V gene data show CDR1 as SGHRS and CDR2 as YFSETQ. CDR3 nucleotides: TGCGCCAGCAGCTTGGTGGAGGGTGGCTACGAGCAGTACTTC. Translated: CASSLVEGGYEQYF.

For the CDR3, the DNA is TGTGCCAGCAGCTTAGTGATTAGCTTAAACACCGGGGAGCTGTTTTTT. Its translation is CASSLVISLNTGELFF. The V and J genes are TRBV7-2 and TRBJ2-2, with D uncertain. The CDR3 consists of 16 residues. Trimming stripped 1 base from V and 2 bases from J, with 11 bases between. Germline V gene data show CDR1 as SGHTA and CDR2 as FQGNSA.

The rearrangement uses TRBV11-2 and TRBJ2-3; the D is unclear. The CDR3 is 12 residues long. The germline CDR1 and CDR2 sequences are SGHAT and FQNNGV. V was cut by 5 bases and J by 5 bases, with 8 bases left in between. The CDR3 nucleotides are TGTGCCAGCAGCCCCCTCGGAGATACGCAGTATTTT. This gives the protein CASSPLGDTQYF.

The CDR3 is CATFPGQGHNTEAFF. CDR3 nucleotide sequence: TGTGCCACTTTCCCGGGACAGGGCCATAACACTGAAGCTTTCTTT. The chain joins TRBV10-3 to TRBJ1-1; 9 bases are shared with TRBD1. The V gene end was trimmed by 10 bases and the J gene end by 2 bases; junction bases not matched to a gene: 11. CDR3 length: 15 residues. Germline assignment: CDR1 ENHRY and CDR2 SYGVKD.

This chain uses TRBV7-2 with TRBJ2-7; D gene unclear. V was shortened by 2 bases and J by 2 bases, with 10 bases between the two germline ends. This CDR3 comprises 14 residues. Germline V lookup: CDR1 SGHTA, CDR2 FQGNSA. DNA for the CDR3: TGTGCCAGCAGCTTAAGACTGAAACCCTACGAGCAGTACTTC. Protein sequence: CASSLRLKPYEQYF.

The chain carries TRBV6-4 and TRBJ2-1; 10 bases are a match to TRBD2. This CDR3 comprises 15 residues. The V segment lost 3 bases and the J segment 10 bases; nucleotides outside the gene matches: 9. The germline gives CDR1 MRHNA, CDR2 SNTAGT. CDR3 loop: CASSEQAGGEKEQFF. The DNA of the CDR3 is TGTGCCAGCAGTGAGCAAGCGGGGGGGGAAAAGGAGCAGTTCTTC.

The chain combines TRBV27 with TRBJ1-2, with 10 positions matching TRBD1. The germline V gene encodes CDR1 MNHEY and CDR2 SMNVEV (reference sequence). V dropped 2 bases and J dropped 6; count of bases not matched to a gene: 3. The CDR3 length is 14 residues. The CDR3, as DNA: TGTGCCAGCAGTTTAGACAGGGGGCAGGATGGCTACACCTTC. Residues: CASSLDRGQDGYTF.

The V gene is TRBV18, the J gene TRBJ1-2; no firm D call. The V end lost 3 bases, the J end lost 2 bases, and 13 bases lay between the germline ends. This CDR3 region has 15 residues. Germline CDR1 KGHSH, CDR2 LQKENI. The CDR3 DNA follows: TGTGCCAGCTCACCGACCGGGTCAGCAAACTATGGCTACACCTTC. Protein sequence: CASSPTGSANYGYTF.

V usage is TRBV7-2 and J usage is TRBJ1-1, with 7 bases identical to TRBD1. Germline CDR1 and CDR2: SGHTA and FQGNSA. V shed 5 bases, J shed 5 bases, and the junction held 5 bases outside the gene matches. This CDR3 has 13 amino acids. CDR3 coding DNA: TGTGCCAGCAGCCCTCGACAGGGTACTGAAGCTTTCTTT. It specifies CASSPRQGTEAFF. The whole variable domain, filled in from reference TRBV7-2 and TRBJ1-1, reads GAGVSQSPSNKVTEKGKDVELRCDPISGHTALYWYRQSLGQGLEFLIYFQGNSAPDKSGLPSDRFSAERTGGSVSTLTIQRTQQEDSAVYLCASSPRQGTEAFFGQGTRLTVV.

The V and J genes are TRBV5-5 and TRBJ2-3; TRBD1 matches 7 bases. CDR3 size: 15 residues. V was pared by 0 bases and J by 3 bases, with 4 bases of the junction left unmatched. Germline lookup yields CDR1 SGHKS and CDR2 YYEKEE (reference sequence). CDR3 nucleotides: TGTGCCAGCAGCTTGGGTACAGGGGCGACAGATACGCAGTATTTT. It translates to CASSLGTGATDTQYF.

This clone has only a few counts. Here the CDR3 reads CASSLRGNTEAFF. The CDR3 region has the DNA TGTGCCAGCAGTCTCAGGGGGAACACTGAAGCTTTCTTT. V and J are TRBV25-1 and TRBJ1-1; TRBD1 might be the D (6 bases). Germline values: CDR1 MGHDK, CDR2 SYGVNS. This CDR3 contains 13 residues. V was clipped by 5 bases and J by 1 base, with 8 bases between them. The whole variable domain, filled in from reference TRBV25-1 and TRBJ1-1, reads EADIYQTPRYLVIGTGKKITLECSQTMGHDKMYWYQQDPGMELHLIHYSYGVNSTEKGDLSSESTVSRIRTEHFPLTLESARPSHTSQYLCASSLRGNTEAFFGQGTRLTVV.

V gene TRBV7-8 combines with J gene TRBJ2-1, with unresolved D. With 0 bases removed from V and 7 bases from J, the gap between germline ends came to 10 bases. The CDR3 contains 14 residues. CDR1 is SGHVS, CDR2 FQNEAQ, per germline. In DNA, the CDR3 is TGTGCCAGCAGCTTAGCCGCGCAACAGAATGAGCAGTTCTTC. Residues: CASSLAAQQNEQFF.

V and J are TRBV6-5 and TRBJ1-4; possible D gene TRBD1, 6 bases. Germline V gene data show CDR1 as MNHEY and CDR2 as SVGAGI. The CDR3 length is 13 residues. Trimming removed 6 bases from V and 10 bases from J, with 15 bases in between. The CDR3 is CASSQGQGGKLFF. The CDR3 nucleotides read TGTGCCAGCAGCCAGGGGCAGGGCGGAAAACTGTTTTTT.

J is TRBJ1-2 and V is TRBV19; D not resolved. V gave up 9 bases and J gave up 2 bases, with 4 bases separating them. The CDR3 length is 10 residues. The germline gives CDR1 LNHDA, CDR2 SQIVND (reference sequence). CDR3 region: CASSNYGYTF. In DNA, the CDR3 is TGTGCCAGCTCCAACTATGGCTACACCTTC. The full variable domain, completed using reference TRBV19 and TRBJ1-2, is DGGITQSPKYLFRKEGQNVTLSCEQNLNHDAMYWYRQDPGQGLRLIYYSQIVNDFQKGDIAEGYSVSREKKESFPLTVTSAQKNPTAFYLCASSNYGYTFGSGTRLTVV.

In this sample, this clone turned up a few times. The genes are TRBV12-5 and TRBJ1-6; 8 nucleotides match TRBD1. Germline loops: CDR1 LGHNT, CDR2 FRNRAP. Germline trimming cut 0 bases from V and 8 bases from J; bases unmatched to any gene: 3. CDR3 length: 15 amino acids. The CDR3 sequence is CASGLVDRGYSPLHF. CDR3 nucleotide sequence: TGTGCTAGTGGTTTGGTTGACAGGGGATATTCACCCCTCCACTTT.

This chain uses TRBV6-6 with TRBJ1-4; D is possibly TRBD1 (6 bases). CDR1 and CDR2 from the germline V gene are MNHNY and SVGAGI (reference sequence). The CDR3 spans 14 residues. V lost 7 bases to trimming and J lost 8 bases, with 17 bases between them. DNA for the CDR3: TGTGCCAGCATCGACGGGGGGGCTCGGGAAAAACTGTTTTTT. It translates to CASIDGGAREKLFF.

This chain links TRBV28 with TRBJ2-7, with TRBD1 matching over 7 bases. V gave up 7 bases and J gave up 4 bases; unmatched junction bases: 7. In germline, CDR1 is MDHEN, CDR2 SYDVKM. The CDR3 loop spans 13 amino acids. CDR3 sequence reads: CASTAGTEYEQYF. The CDR3 region has the DNA TGTGCCAGCACCGCCGGGACAGAATACGAGCAGTACTTC.

Here the CDR3 reads CASRKGDGRELFF. The DNA of the CDR3 is TGTGCCAGCAGAAAGGGGGACGGCCGGGAGCTGTTTTTT. The rearrangement joins TRBV7-9 to TRBJ2-2; tentatively, D is TRBD1 (6 bases). Germline assignment: CDR1 SEHNR and CDR2 FQNEAQ (reference sequence). The CDR3 has 13 residues. V shed 6 bases and J shed 9 bases, with 14 bases lying between them.

The V gene is TRBV9, the J gene TRBJ2-7, with 7 bases matching TRBD2. The CDR3 consists of 14 residues. With V trimmed by 0 bases and J by 0 bases, 0 bases remained unmatched. CDR1 is SGDLS, CDR2 YYNGEE, per germline. The chain's CDR3 is CASSVGGSSYEQYF. CDR3 in DNA: TGTGCCAGCAGCGTAGGCGGGAGCTCCTACGAGCAGTACTTC.

This clone showed up just a few times. The chain carries TRBV27 and TRBJ1-2; D possibly corresponds to TRBD1 (5 bases). V dropped 4 bases and J dropped 7 bases, with 13 bases sitting between them. CDR1 is MNHEY and CDR2 is SMNVEV in the germline V gene (reference sequence). This CDR3 is built from 13 residues. CDR3: CASSSDSQRGYTF. CDR3 nucleotides: TGTGCCAGCAGTTCAGACAGTCAGCGTGGCTACACCTTC.

The chain employs TRBV18 and TRBJ2-7; 9 bases are a match to TRBD2. The V gene's germline CDR1 is KGHSH and CDR2 LQKENI. CDR3 length equals 16 residues. Trimming took 3 bases from V and 5 from J; bases not matched to a gene: 11. CDR3 DNA: TGTGCCAGCTCACCCCTTCCTCAGCGGGGGGTAAACGAGCAGTACTTC. Translation: CASSPLPQRGVNEQYF.

The J gene is TRBJ2-4, the V gene TRBV4-2, with D possibly being TRBD2 (7 bases). The CDR3 totals 14 residues. V was trimmed by 1 base and J by 8 bases, leaving 12 bases between them. Germline V gives CDR1 LGHNA, CDR2 YNFKEQ. DNA of the CDR3: TGTGCCAGCAGCCAAGGACGAGGGGGGGACATTCAGTACTTC. Encoded protein: CASSQGRGGDIQYF.